This T cell receptor (beta chain) appears in the sequencing data of a study of T-cell memory formation after mild COVID-19. Study outcomes and limitations: Clones contracting over day 15 to 85 were CD4/CD8 balanced, with later expanders leaning CD4+.

This CDR3 is built from 15 residues. V trimming: 6 bases; J trimming: 6 bases; junction bases outside the gene matches: 10. The germline V gene encodes CDR1 MNHNS and CDR2 SASEGT. The sample holds a few counts of this clonotype. Its matching antigen is unknown. TCRdb redid the calling of the 5' RACE reads with MiXCR, one entry per CDR3 protein. The profile shows a few hundred thousand distinct CDR3 sequences, around 10% of them singletons. Sequencing used PBMCs or a T cell subset sorted from them (not recorded which). The clonotype was recovered from a man aged 18 to 30 who had mild COVID-19 (a few samples of this study predate the infection). Cell type and time point are not known. The rearrangement uses TRBV6-1 and TRBJ1-4, with 7 positions matching TRBD1. CDR3 coding DNA: TGTGCCAGCAGCGCCTCGACAGGGTGGGATGAAAAACTGTTTTTT. Encoded protein: CASSASTGWDEKLFF.